Listed below are T cell receptor beta chains from one sample, sequenced in a study of shared clonotypes between healthy human individuals. Generated by immunoSEQ multiplex PCR, the TCRdb table keeps only in-frame clones and is missing some. Of approximately 2,000,000 clones listed, roughly 90% are singletons. Material for sequencing was naive CD4+ T cells from PBMCs. The receptors were sampled from a young man in good health. Some clones in this sample may be carry-over from other donors' samples. Each CDR3 is given with its conserved first and last residue. Fields, in order: V gene, CDR3 protein.

TRBV5-4 CASSLAVGSQETQYF
TRBV15 CATSRDDRGRPGELFF
TRBV7-3 CASSLNTGSGGELFF
TRBV11-2 CASSSQGLEQYF
TRBV4-1 CASSQPPTSGRPDTQYF
TRBV4-1 CASSPGLAGGRYEQYF
TRBV27 CASSYRNTGELFF
TRBV30 CAWSKLAGVSEQFF
TRBV6-6 CASSYGGEVNTEAFF
TRBV12-2 CASRPLDRGVVRGESEQYF
TRBV6-5 CATTDRPSIYNEQFF
TRBV27 CASSGTGSQETQYF
TRBV9 CASSVGTGTGELFF
TRBV28 CASSLVSPGEAFF
TRBV28 CASRMTGGTREQYF
TRBV28 CASSAGRDRVFGKEKLFF
TRBV7-2 CASSLGTVQETQYF
TRBV15 CATSRDRTNTGELFF
TRBV7-2 CASSLVPFNQPQHF
TRBV15 CATSREVDPGTGSYEQYF
TRBV2 CASSVPGLGKNIQYF
TRBV6-1 CASTKSGTYTGELFF
TRBV29-1 CSVGRGGEQYF
TRBV11-2 CASSLAVGSHSYEQYF
TRBV5-1 CASSPGGYNEQFF
TRBV11-2 CASSLDWSRGPYNEQFF
TRBV7-6 CASTRFVADTQYF
TRBV5-1 CASSLATAGGGEQYF
TRBV15 CATSRQGPYEQYF
TRBV5-1 CASSPGLVDYNEQFF
TRBV5-1 CASSLGRDQETQYF
TRBV25-1 CASSEFVAGREQFF
TRBV28 CASSLTANTEAFF
TRBV5-1 CASRAEGSSTDTQYF
TRBV2 CASDPGTGSNEQYF
TRBV2 CATGVASGDPEAFF
TRBV15 CATSRDEGSYEAFF
TRBV29-1 CSVETSGSSYNEQFF
TRBV28 CASSSWFSRPQITEAFF
TRBV6-5 CASSYSMVGETQYF
TRBV18 CASSPTRAGANVLTF
TRBV15 CATSQGRSAKNIQYF
TRBV5-4 CASSYQVGETQYF
TRBV7-2 CASSLTGGAPEAFF
TRBV19 CASRGAIIVQPQHF
TRBV7-8 CASSLAGGSPQETQYF
TRBV7-2 CASSLQGPGANVLTF
TRBV5-4 CASSGPGRGDGYTF
TRBV4-3 CASSQEYRYTEAFF
TRBV28 CASSSGQGRTHF
TRBV7-3 CASSPLGTSADTQYF
TRBV4-1 CASSHRGDPTEAFF